The 18 T cell receptor beta chains below were found in one sample sequenced in a study of multiple sclerosis patients with progressive multifocal leukoencephalopathy. Time point here: time of PML onset. Generated by immunoSEQ multiplex PCR, the TCRdb table keeps only in-frame clones and is missing some. Of 25,000 to 30,000 clones detected, more than 70% appear once; the ten largest clones hold about an eighth. The sequencing used PBMCs, collected from a patient treated with natalizumab. Receptors were obtained from a woman under 40 with progressive multifocal leukoencephalopathy.

The chain employs TRBV30 and TRBJ1-3; unclear D gene. V shed 0 bases and J shed 4 bases, with 7 bases lying between them. The CDR3 is 13 amino acids. The germline V gene encodes CDR1 GTSNPN and CDR2 SVGIG (reference sequence). This CDR3 reads CAWSVSGGNTIYF. CDR3 in DNA: TGTGCCTGGAGTGTATCGGGGGGAAACACCATATATTTT. Drawing the rest from reference TRBV30 and TRBJ1-3, the complete variable domain is SQTIHQWPATLVQPVGSPLSLECTVEGTSNPNLYWYRQAAGRGLQLLFYSVGIGQISSEVPQNLSASRPQDRQFILSSKKLLLSDSGFYLCAWSVSGGNTIYFGEGSWLTVV.

The chain links TRBV5-1 to TRBJ1-1; D perhaps matches TRBD1 (5 bases). V lost 5 bases, J lost 3 bases, and 8 bases lay in between. Germline CDR1 is SGHRS and CDR2 is YFSETQ. The CDR3 is 12 residues long. In DNA form, the CDR3 reads TGCGCCAGCAGTACAGGTTACACTGAAGCTTTCTTT. It translates to CASSTGYTEAFF.

This chain connects TRBV30 to TRBJ2-3; 10 bases are shared with TRBD1. The V gene's germline CDR1 is GTSNPN and CDR2 SVGIG (reference sequence). The CDR3 has 13 amino acids. Unmatched junction bases numbered 0, after V lost 5 bases and J lost 1 base. DNA for the CDR3: TGTGCCTGGGGGACAGGGGGCACAGATACGCAGTATTTT. Translated: CAWGTGGTDTQYF.

The rearrangement uses TRBV19 and TRBJ1-1; 8 bases align to TRBD1. CDR1 is LNHDA, CDR2 SQIVND, per germline (reference sequence). With V trimmed by 9 bases and J by 0 bases, 3 bases remained unmatched. CDR3 size: 13 residues. CDR3 amino acids: CARADRVNTEAFF. Written as DNA, the CDR3 is TGTGCCAGGGCGGACAGGGTGAACACTGAAGCTTTCTTT. The variable domain in full, completed from reference TRBV19 and TRBJ1-1, reads DGGITQSPKYLFRKEGQNVTLSCEQNLNHDAMYWYRQDPGQGLRLIYYSQIVNDFQKGDIAEGYSVSREKKESFPLTVTSAQKNPTAFYLCARADRVNTEAFFGQGTRLTVV.

J is TRBJ1-1 and V is TRBV7-9, with 7 bases that match TRBD1. Germline V CDR1 and CDR2: SEHNR, FQNEAQ (reference sequence). The V segment lost 5 bases and the J segment 11 bases; nucleotides outside the gene matches: 11. The CDR3 extends over 13 amino acids. The CDR3 DNA reads TGTGCCAGCAGCCTGGACAGGCCCACGTGGGCTTTCTTT. Translation: CASSLDRPTWAFF.

The chain is built from TRBV14 and TRBJ2-1; D is undetermined. V lost 1 base and J 7 bases, leaving 8 bases between the germline ends. Germline V CDR1 and CDR2: SGHDN, FVKESK. The CDR3 is made up of 13 amino acids. DNA of the CDR3: TGTGCCAGCAGCCAAGTAGTGGGGAATGAGCAGTTCTTC. Translating it yields CASSQVVGNEQFF. Filled out from reference TRBV14 and TRBJ2-1, the complete variable domain reads EAGVTQFPSHSVIEKGQTVTLRCDPISGHDNLYWYRRVMGKEIKFLLHFVKESKQDESGMPNNRFLAERTGGTYSTLKVQPAELEDSGVYFCASSQVVGNEQFFGPGTRLTVL.

The chain couples TRBV9 to TRBJ2-3; D not resolved. V was cut by 0 bases and J by 4 bases, with 6 bases left in between. There are 13 residues in the CDR3. Germline assignment: CDR1 SGDLS and CDR2 YYNGEE. This chain's CDR3 is CASSVALADTQYF. The CDR3 region has the DNA TGTGCCAGCAGCGTAGCTTTGGCAGATACGCAGTATTTT.

V gene TRBV2 combines with J gene TRBJ2-1; 7 nucleotides agree with TRBD2. J was trimmed by 9 bases and V by 9 bases; bases with no gene match: 5. Germline values: CDR1 SNHLY, CDR2 FYNNEI. The CDR3 extends over 11 amino acids. The CDR3 DNA is TGTGCCAGTTCAAGGGAGGGTGAGCAGTTCTTC. It specifies CASSREGEQFF.

V is TRBV7-9 and J is TRBJ2-7; 8 bases match TRBD1. From germline, CDR1 is SEHNR and CDR2 FQNEAQ (reference sequence). CDR3 length: 14 amino acids. Trimming removed 4 bases from V and 5 bases from J; junction bases left unmatched: 7. DNA of the CDR3: TGTGCCAGCAGCTCCGACCGGACAGGGAACGAGCAGTACTTC. Translation: CASSSDRTGNEQYF.

This chain connects TRBV1 to TRBJ2-1. TRBV1 represents a pseudogene. This CDR3 region has 14 residues. The CDR3 nucleotides read TGCACCAGCAGCCCCGTTGAACCCTACAATGAGCAGTTCTTC. This codes for CTSSPVEPYNEQFF.

The CDR3 DNA sequence: TGTGCTAGTGGTTTGGAAGCCGGGACTGAAGCTTTCTTT. Amino acid sequence: CASGLEAGTEAFF. The chain recombines TRBV12-5 with TRBJ1-1; D not resolved. The CDR3 extends over 13 amino acids. CDR1 and CDR2 from the germline V gene are LGHNT and FRNRAP. The V end was cut by 1 base, the J end by 5 bases, with 8 bases between.

J is TRBJ2-6 and V is TRBV9; 7 bases map to TRBD1. The CDR3 has 18 amino acids. With 2 bases clipped from V and 0 bases from J, the junction kept 8 bases outside the gene matches. CDR1 SGDLS and CDR2 YYNGEE come from the germline V gene. The CDR3 spells CASSVQGQPLSGANVLTF. In DNA form, the CDR3 reads TGTGCCAGCAGCGTTCAGGGACAGCCACTCTCTGGGGCCAACGTCCTGACTTTC.

This chain connects TRBV7-9 to TRBJ1-2, with 7 bases that match TRBD1. V lost 1 base and J lost 7; bases outside the gene matches: 6. Germline-derived CDR1 and CDR2 are SEHNR and FQNEAQ (reference sequence). This CDR3 is 14 amino acids long. In DNA form, the CDR3 reads TGTGCCAGCAGCTTAGGGGGACAGAAACCTGGCTACACCTTC. As protein: CASSLGGQKPGYTF.

This clone was seen a single time. The chain is built from TRBV5-4 and TRBJ1-2; D not resolved. The V gene's germline CDR1 is SGHNT and CDR2 YYREEE (reference sequence). V shed 3 bases and J shed 3 bases, with 12 bases lying between them. CDR3 size: 14 residues. The chain's CDR3 is CASSSTQVDYGYTF. The CDR3 coding sequence is TGTGCCAGCAGCTCCACCCAGGTAGACTATGGCTACACCTTC.

This chain joins TRBV7-9 and TRBJ2-6; D is unclear. The CDR3 is 15 amino acids. Germline V gene sequence: CDR1 SEHNR, CDR2 FQNEAQ (reference sequence). Trimming removed 10 bases at V and 0 bases at J, with 13 bases between. Written as DNA, the CDR3 is TGTGCCACCGGTCAGGTCGACTCTGGGGCCAACGTCCTGACTTTC. Its protein is CATGQVDSGANVLTF.

V is TRBV6-1 and J is TRBJ1-4; tentative D call: TRBD1 (5 bases). There are 14 residues in the CDR3. Trimming left V 8 bases short and J 7 bases short, with 17 bases between. CDR1 and CDR2 (germline): MNHNS, SASEGT. The CDR3 protein is CASGPGRSFEKLFF. Written as DNA, the CDR3 is TGTGCCAGCGGCCCGGGGCGCTCCTTTGAAAAACTGTTTTTT.

The chain carries TRBV5-5 and TRBJ1-5; possibly TRBD1 for D (5 bases). Germline V CDR1 and CDR2: SGHKS, YYEKEE (reference sequence). The ends were cut back, 7 bases at V and 0 bases at J, with 14 bases in the middle. The CDR3 loop spans 15 amino acids. The CDR3 DNA follows: TGTGCCAGCCGAGGGACGGCTTATAGCAATCAGCCCCAGCATTTT. This codes for CASRGTAYSNQPQHF.

V usage is TRBV5-1 and J usage is TRBJ2-2; D is unresolved. CDR1 and CDR2 (germline): SGHRS, YFSETQ. This CDR3 contains 15 residues. The V end lost 0 bases, the J end lost 3 bases, and 9 bases lay between the germline ends. The CDR3 nucleotides read TGCGCCAGCAGCTTGGAGGGCCAGTACACCGGGGAGCTGTTTTTT. Encoded protein: CASSLEGQYTGELFF.